A selection of T cell receptor beta chains follows, all from one sample in a study of identical twins. TCRdb used MiXCR to reprocess the 5' RACE reads, holding one entry per CDR3 protein. This table holds hundreds of thousands of distinct CDR3 sequences, 7.5% found once. A further study also used this sample, focusing on yellow fever vaccine responses in identical twins.

Specimen: memory (CD45RO+) T cells sorted from blood. Source of these receptors: a woman younger than 35 in good health. CDR3s include the opening cysteine and the closing phenylalanine or tryptophan. D genes are given only for firm matches. Part of the rows lack a size; the others show once, few, many or a class for expanded clones.

NA | NA | TRBJ2-7 | TRBV25-1 | TGTGCCAGCAGTGACCAACCCCCCGGGTCGACCACCTTCTCCTACGAGCAGTACTTC | CASSDQPPGSTTFSYEQYF
TRBD1 | many | TRBJ2-7 | TRBV5-1 | TGCGCCAGCACCCGTGGACAGGGGGTGAACTACGAGCAGTACTTC | CASTRGQGVNYEQYF
TRBD1 | NA | TRBJ2-5 | TRBV5-1 | TGCGCCAGCAGCTTGGGGACAGGGGGCTCCCGGCAAGAGACCCAGTACTTC | CASSLGTGGSRQETQYF
NA | many | TRBJ2-5 | TRBV7-9 | TGTGCCAGCAGCTTAGGCCTTAATGGGGAGACCCAGTACTTC | CASSLGLNGETQYF
TRBD1 | NA | TRBJ2-7 | TRBV5-1 | TGCGCCAGCAGCACAGGGGATGGGGCCTACGAGCAGTACTTC | CASSTGDGAYEQYF
NA | few | TRBJ2-7 | TRBV3-1 | TGTGCCAGCAGCCAAGAGAAGAGGGGCGGCGAGCAGTACTTC | CASSQEKRGGEQYF
TRBD1 | few | TRBJ1-4 | TRBV7-9 | TGTGCCAGCAGCTTAGGGGACAGTCCTAATGAAAAACTGTTTTTT | CASSLGDSPNEKLFF
TRBD1 | many | TRBJ2-5 | TRBV25-1 | TGTGCCAGCAGTGAATTTGCAGGGGGAGACGAGACCCAGTACTTC | CASSEFAGGDETQYF
NA | NA | TRBJ2-1 | TRBV9 | TGTGCCAGCAGCGCTCACTCGCTCTCCTACAATGAGCAGTTCTTC | CASSAHSLSYNEQFF
TRBD1 | many | TRBJ1-5 | TRBV7-9 | TGTGCCAGCAGCTCGGGACAGCCGGGTCAGCCCCAGCATTTT | CASSSGQPGQPQHF
NA | NA | TRBJ2-1 | TRBV10-3 | TGTGCCATCAGTGAGCCTGGGACGACTCAGTTCTTC | CAISEPGTTQFF
TRBD2 | few | TRBJ2-5 | TRBV6-2/TRBV6-3 | TGTGCCAGCAGAAGACTAGCGGGAGGGGAGACCCAGTACTTC | CASRRLAGGETQYF
NA | NA | TRBJ2-2 | TRBV6-5 | TGTGCCAGCAGTTATTGGCGGGAGAACACCGGGGAGCTGTTTTTT | CASSYWRENTGELFF
TRBD1 | many | TRBJ2-3 | TRBV5-6 | TGTGCCAGCAGCTGGACAGTGGACAGGAGCACAGATACGCAGTATTTT | CASSWTVDRSTDTQYF
NA | few | TRBJ2-3 | TRBV20-1 | TGCAGTGCTAGAGATAGTAGAGAGGTTGGTGCAGATACGCAGTATTTT | CSARDSREVGADTQYF
TRBD2 | few | TRBJ2-1 | TRBV25-1 | TGTGCCAGCAGTGGGGGGCCCCGGACTAGCGGGAGAGTAGTCGAGCAGTTCTTC | CASSGGPRTSGRVVEQFF
NA | NA | TRBJ2-7 | TRBV7-2 | TGTGCCAGCAGCTTTGGGTACTCCTACGAGCAGTACTTC | CASSFGYSYEQYF
TRBD1 | few | TRBJ1-1 | TRBV6-1 | TGTGCCAGCAGCCTGGGGACAGGGATTCCTTTCACTGAAGCTTTCTTT | CASSLGTGIPFTEAFF
TRBD1 | NA | TRBJ1-6 | TRBV7-3 | TGTGCCAGCAGCTCAGGGGGAGGCTCACCCCTCCACTTT | CASSSGGGSPLHF
NA | many | TRBJ1-1 | TRBV4-3 | TGCGCCAGCAGCCAAGAAGAAACAGACGTACCTGAAGCTTTCTTT | CASSQEETDVPEAFF
TRBD1 | few | TRBJ2-5 | TRBV5-1 | TGCGCCAGCAGCTATGGACAGGGGCGGAGGGAGACCCAGTACTTC | CASSYGQGRRETQYF
TRBD2 | many | TRBJ2-5 | TRBV12-3/TRBV12-4 | TGTGCCAGCAGTCACGGACTAGCGGGAGGCGGGGAGACCCAGTACTTC | CASSHGLAGGGETQYF
TRBD1 | NA | TRBJ1-1 | TRBV6-2/TRBV6-3 | TGTGCCAGCAGAAGGGGACAGGCCTTCATGAACACTGAAGCTTTCTTT | CASRRGQAFMNTEAFF
NA | many | TRBJ2-5 | TRBV7-8 | TGTGCCAGCAGCTTAGCGGGAATATCGGAGACCCAGTACTTC | CASSLAGISETQYF
NA | many | TRBJ2-5 | TRBV7-2 | TGTGCCAGCAGCTTAGTCGGGACCCAGTACTTC | CASSLVGTQYF
TRBD2 | many | TRBJ2-3 | TRBV18 | TGTGCCAGCTCACCCGCGGGGGAGGAAGATACGCAGTATTTT | CASSPAGEEDTQYF
TRBD1 | few | TRBJ2-7 | TRBV4-2 | TGTGCCAGCAGCCAGGAAACCGGGACAGGGTCCTACGAGCAGTACTTC | CASSQETGTGSYEQYF
TRBD2 | few | TRBJ2-1 | TRBV27 | TGTGCCAGCAGTCGTCCGGGACTAGCGATTAATGAGCAGTTCTTC | CASSRPGLAINEQFF
NA | many | TRBJ2-2 | TRBV3-1 | TGTGCCAGCAGCCAGACCCCGGCTGGAGGGGAGCTGTTTTTT | CASSQTPAGGELFF
NA | few | TRBJ1-4 | TRBV5-6 | TGTGCCAGCAGCTGGGGAGACACTAATGAAAAACTGTTTTTT | CASSWGDTNEKLFF
NA | NA | TRBJ2-1 | TRBV14 | TGTGCCAGCAGCCAAGATTACGGCTCCCGTATCTACAATGAGCAGTTCTTC | CASSQDYGSRIYNEQFF
NA | NA | TRBJ1-5 | TRBV5-5 | TGTGCCAGCAGCTTGGCCCGGTCGGAGCCCCAGCATTTT | CASSLARSEPQHF
TRBD2 | few | TRBJ2-1 | TRBV25-1 | TGTGCCAGCAGTTCAGGGACTAGCGGGGGCTCCTACAATGAGCAGTTCTTC | CASSSGTSGGSYNEQFF
NA | few | TRBJ1-5 | TRBV10-2 | TGCGCCAGCAGTGAAAATGTTAATCAGCCCCAGCATTTT | CASSENVNQPQHF
NA | NA | TRBJ1-3 | TRBV2 | TGTGCCAGCAGTGGGGACTCTGGAAACACCATATATTTT | CASSGDSGNTIYF
NA | few | TRBJ1-2 | TRBV14 | TGTGCCAGCAGCCAAGGCGGCCGCTGGGATGGCTACACCTTC | CASSQGGRWDGYTF
TRBD1 | few | TRBJ1-5 | TRBV7-2 | TGTGCCAGCAGCTTAGAGGGGGCGGACAATCAGCCCCAGCATTTT | CASSLEGADNQPQHF
TRBD2 | many | TRBJ2-7 | TRBV27 | TGTGCCAGCAGTTTATCGGGACTAGGAGTAAGAGAGCAGTACTTC | CASSLSGLGVREQYF
TRBD1 | NA | TRBJ1-5 | TRBV24-1 | TGTGCCACCAGTCAGGACAGGGCTGATCAGCCCCAGCATTTT | CATSQDRADQPQHF